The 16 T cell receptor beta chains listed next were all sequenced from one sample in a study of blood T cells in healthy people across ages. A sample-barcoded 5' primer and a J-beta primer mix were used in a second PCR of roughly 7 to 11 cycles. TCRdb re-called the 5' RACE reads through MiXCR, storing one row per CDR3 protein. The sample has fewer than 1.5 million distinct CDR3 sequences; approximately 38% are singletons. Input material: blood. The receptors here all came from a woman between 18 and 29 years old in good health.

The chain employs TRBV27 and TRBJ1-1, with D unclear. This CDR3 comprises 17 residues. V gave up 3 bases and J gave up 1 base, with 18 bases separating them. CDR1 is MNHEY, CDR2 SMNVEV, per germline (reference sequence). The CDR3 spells CASSFYPGDSTNTEAFF. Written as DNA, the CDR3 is TGTGCCAGCAGTTTCTACCCGGGAGACTCAACGAACACTGAAGCTTTCTTT.

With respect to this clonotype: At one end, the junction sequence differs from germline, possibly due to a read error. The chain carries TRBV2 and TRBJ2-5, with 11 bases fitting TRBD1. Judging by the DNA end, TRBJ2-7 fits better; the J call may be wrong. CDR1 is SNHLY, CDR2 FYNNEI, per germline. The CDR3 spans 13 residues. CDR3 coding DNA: TGTACCAGCAGTGGACAGGGGGCTGACGAGCAGTACTTC. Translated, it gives CTSSGQGADEQYF.

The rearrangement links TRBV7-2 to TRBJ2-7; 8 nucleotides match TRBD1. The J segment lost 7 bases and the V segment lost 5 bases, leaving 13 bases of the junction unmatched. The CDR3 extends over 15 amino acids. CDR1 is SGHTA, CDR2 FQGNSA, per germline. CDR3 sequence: CASSRARGPNNEQYF. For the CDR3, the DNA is TGTGCCAGCAGCAGGGCCAGGGGGCCAAACAATGAGCAGTACTTC. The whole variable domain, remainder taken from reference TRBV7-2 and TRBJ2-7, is GAGVSQSPSNKVTEKGKDVELRCDPISGHTALYWYRQSLGQGLEFLIYFQGNSAPDKSGLPSDRFSAERTGGSVSTLTIQRTQQEDSAVYLCASSRARGPNNEQYFGPGTRLTVT.

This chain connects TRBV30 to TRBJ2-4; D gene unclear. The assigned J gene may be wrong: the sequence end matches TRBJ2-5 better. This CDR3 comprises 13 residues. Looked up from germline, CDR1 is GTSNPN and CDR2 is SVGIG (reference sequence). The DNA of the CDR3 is TGTGCCTGGAGTGCTCCACCCGAAGAGACCCAGTACTTC. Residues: CAWSAPPEETQYF.

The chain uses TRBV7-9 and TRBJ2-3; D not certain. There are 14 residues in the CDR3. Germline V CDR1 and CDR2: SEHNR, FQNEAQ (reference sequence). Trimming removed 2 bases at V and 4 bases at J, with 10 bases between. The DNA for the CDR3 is TGTGCCAGCAGCTTATCTGGGCTCTCAGATACGCAGTATTTT. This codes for CASSLSGLSDTQYF.

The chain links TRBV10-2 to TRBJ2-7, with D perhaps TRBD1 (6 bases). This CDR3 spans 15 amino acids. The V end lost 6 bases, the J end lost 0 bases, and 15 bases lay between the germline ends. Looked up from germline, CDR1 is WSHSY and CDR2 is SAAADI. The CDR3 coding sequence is TGCGCCAGCAGGGAGACAGGCAGGAGCTCCTACGAGCAGTACTTC. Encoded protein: CASRETGRSSYEQYF.

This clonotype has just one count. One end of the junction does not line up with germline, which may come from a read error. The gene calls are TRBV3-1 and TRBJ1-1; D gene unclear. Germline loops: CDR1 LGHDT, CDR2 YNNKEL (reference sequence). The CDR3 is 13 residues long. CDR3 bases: TGTGCCAGCAGCCAAACTAGCACCACTGGAGCTTTCTTT. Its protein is CASSQTSTTGAFF.

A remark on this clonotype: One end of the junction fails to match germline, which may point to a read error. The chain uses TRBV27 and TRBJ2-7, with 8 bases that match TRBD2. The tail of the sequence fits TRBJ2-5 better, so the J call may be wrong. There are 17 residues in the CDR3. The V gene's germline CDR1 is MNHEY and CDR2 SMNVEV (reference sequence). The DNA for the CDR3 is TGTGCCGGCAGTTTGGGGAGGGGGACTAGGGAACAAGAGACCCAGTACTTC. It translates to CAGSLGRGTREQETQYF.

The DNA of the CDR3 is TGTGCCAGCTCACCAATCGGGACAGGGATAAGCACAGATACGCAGTATTTT. Its translation is CASSPIGTGISTDTQYF. This rearrangement joins TRBV18 to TRBJ2-3; 9 positions match TRBD1. This CDR3 region has 17 residues. V shed 2 bases and J 0 bases; nucleotides not matched to a gene: 6. The germline V gene encodes CDR1 KGHSH and CDR2 LQKENI.

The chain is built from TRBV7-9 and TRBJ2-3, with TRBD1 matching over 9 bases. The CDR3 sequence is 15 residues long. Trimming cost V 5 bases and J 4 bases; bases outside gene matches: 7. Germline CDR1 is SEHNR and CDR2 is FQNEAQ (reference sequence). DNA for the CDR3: TGTGCCAGCAGCCGAACGGGACAGGGACCAGATACGCAGTATTTT. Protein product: CASSRTGQGPDTQYF.

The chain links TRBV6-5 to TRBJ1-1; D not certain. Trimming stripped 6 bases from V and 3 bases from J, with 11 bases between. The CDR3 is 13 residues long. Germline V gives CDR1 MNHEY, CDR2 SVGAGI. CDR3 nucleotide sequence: TGTGCCAGCAGGACTACCAAAGACACTGAAGCTTTCTTT. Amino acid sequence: CASRTTKDTEAFF.

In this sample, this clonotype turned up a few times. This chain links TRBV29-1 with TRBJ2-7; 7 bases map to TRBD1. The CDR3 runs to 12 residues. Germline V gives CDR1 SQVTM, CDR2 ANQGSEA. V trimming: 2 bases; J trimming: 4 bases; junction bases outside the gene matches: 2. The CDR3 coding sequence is TGCAGCGTTGAAAAGACAGGGTACGAGCAGTACTTC. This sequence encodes CSVEKTGYEQYF.

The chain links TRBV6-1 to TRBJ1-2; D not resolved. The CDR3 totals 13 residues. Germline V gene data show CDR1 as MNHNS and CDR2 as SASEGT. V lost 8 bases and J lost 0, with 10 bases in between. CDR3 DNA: TGTGCCAGCTCGGCAGCCTCTAACTATGGCTACACCTTC. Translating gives CASSAASNYGYTF.

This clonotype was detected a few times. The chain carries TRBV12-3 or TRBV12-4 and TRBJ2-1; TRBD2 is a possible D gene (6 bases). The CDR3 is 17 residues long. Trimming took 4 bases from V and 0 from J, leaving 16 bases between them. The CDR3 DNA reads TGTGCCAGCAGTTGGAATACCGGGGGTAGCTCCTACAATGAGCAGTTCTTC. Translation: CASSWNTGGSSYNEQFF.

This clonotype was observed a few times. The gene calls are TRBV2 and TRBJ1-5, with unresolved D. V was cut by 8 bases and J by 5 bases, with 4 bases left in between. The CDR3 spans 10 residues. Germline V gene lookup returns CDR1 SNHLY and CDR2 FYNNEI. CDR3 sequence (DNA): TGTGCCAGCCTCCATCAGCCCCAGCATTTT. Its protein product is CASLHQPQHF.

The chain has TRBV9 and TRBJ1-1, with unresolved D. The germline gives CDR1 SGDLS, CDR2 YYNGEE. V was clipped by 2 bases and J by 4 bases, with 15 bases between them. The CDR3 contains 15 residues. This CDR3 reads CASSVVGFEGTEAFF. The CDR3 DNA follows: TGTGCCAGCAGCGTTGTGGGCTTCGAGGGCACTGAAGCTTTCTTT.